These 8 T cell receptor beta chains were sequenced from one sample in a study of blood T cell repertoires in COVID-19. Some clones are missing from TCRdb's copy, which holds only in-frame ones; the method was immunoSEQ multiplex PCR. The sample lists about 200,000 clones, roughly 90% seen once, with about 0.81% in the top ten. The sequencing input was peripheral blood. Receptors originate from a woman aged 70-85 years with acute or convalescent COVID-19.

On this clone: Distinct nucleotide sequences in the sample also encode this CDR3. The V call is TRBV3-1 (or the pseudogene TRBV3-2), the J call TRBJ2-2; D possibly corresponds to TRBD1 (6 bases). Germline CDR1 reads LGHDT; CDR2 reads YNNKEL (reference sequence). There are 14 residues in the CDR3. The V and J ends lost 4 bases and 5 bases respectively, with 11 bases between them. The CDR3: CASSLQGATGELFF. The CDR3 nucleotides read TGTGCCAGCAGCCTACAGGGTGCGACCGGGGAGCTGTTTTTT.

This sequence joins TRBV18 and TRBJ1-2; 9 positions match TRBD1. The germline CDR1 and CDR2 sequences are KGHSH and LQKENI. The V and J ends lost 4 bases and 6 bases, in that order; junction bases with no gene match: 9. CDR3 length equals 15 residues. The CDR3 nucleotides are TGTGCCAGCTCACTCGGGACAGGGAAGGAGCATGGCTACACCTTC. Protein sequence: CASSLGTGKEHGYTF. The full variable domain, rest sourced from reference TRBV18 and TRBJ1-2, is NAGVMQNPRHLVRRRGQEARLRCSPMKGHSHVYWYRQLPEEGLKFMVYLQKENIIDESGMPKERFSAEFPKEGPSILRIQQVVRGDSAAYFCASSLGTGKEHGYTFGSGTRLTVV.

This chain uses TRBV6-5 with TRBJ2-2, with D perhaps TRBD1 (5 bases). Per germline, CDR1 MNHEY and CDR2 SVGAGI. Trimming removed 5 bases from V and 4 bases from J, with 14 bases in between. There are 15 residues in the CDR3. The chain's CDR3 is CASSLSDSLTGELFF. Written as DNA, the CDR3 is TGTGCCAGCAGTCTTTCCGACAGCCTCACCGGGGAGCTGTTTTTT.

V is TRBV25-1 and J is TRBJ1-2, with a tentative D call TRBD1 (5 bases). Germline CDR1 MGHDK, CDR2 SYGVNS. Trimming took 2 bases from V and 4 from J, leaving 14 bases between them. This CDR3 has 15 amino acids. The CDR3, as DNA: TGTGCCAGCAGTGAACCGGGACTAGGGAGCTATGGCTACACCTTC. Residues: CASSEPGLGSYGYTF.

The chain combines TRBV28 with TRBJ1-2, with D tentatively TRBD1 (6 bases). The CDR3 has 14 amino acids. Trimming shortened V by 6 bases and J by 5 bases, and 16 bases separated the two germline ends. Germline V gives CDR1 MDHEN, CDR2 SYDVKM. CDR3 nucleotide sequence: TGTGCCAGCAGGTCTCAACAGGGAGGGTATGGCTACACCTTC. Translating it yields CASRSQQGGYGYTF.

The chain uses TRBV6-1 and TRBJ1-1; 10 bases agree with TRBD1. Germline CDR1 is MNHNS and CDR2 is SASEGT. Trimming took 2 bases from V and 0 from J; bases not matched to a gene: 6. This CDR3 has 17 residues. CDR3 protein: CASSERTGGVMNTEAFF. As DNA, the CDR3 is TGTGCCAGCAGTGAAAGGACAGGGGGTGTCATGAACACTGAAGCTTTCTTT.

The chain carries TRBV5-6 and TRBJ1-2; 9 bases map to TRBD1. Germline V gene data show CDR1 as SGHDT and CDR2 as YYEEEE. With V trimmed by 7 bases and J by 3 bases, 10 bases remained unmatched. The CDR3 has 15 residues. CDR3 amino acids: CASRQGGLGYYGYTF. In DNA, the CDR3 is TGTGCCAGCCGACAGGGGGGGTTGGGCTACTATGGCTACACCTTC.

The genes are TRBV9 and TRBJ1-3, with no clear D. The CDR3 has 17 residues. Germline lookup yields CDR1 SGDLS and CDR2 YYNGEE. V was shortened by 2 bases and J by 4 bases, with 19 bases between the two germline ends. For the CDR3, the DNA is TGTGCCAGCAGCGTCATGGCAGATCCGGGATACGGAAACACCATATATTTT. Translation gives CASSVMADPGYGNTIYF.